Below are 16 T cell receptor beta chains sequenced from a single sample in a study of shared T cell receptors in the human thymus. The assay was immunoSEQ multiplex PCR, and TCRdb's table has in-frame clones only and misses some. Found here are hundreds of thousands of clones, around three quarters of them singletons; the top ten hold 0.013%. Another study also made use of these data, one on human thymus T cells.

Source material: thymocytes. The receptor set was obtained from a boy under three years old with a congenital heart defect.

The chain carries TRBV28 and TRBJ1-2; 12 bases line up with TRBD1. The CDR3 is 21 amino acids. V dropped 7 bases and J dropped 0; count of bases not matched to a gene: 21. Germline lookup yields CDR1 MDHEN and CDR2 SYDVKM. The CDR3 DNA reads as TGTGCCAGCAATGCGAAGGGGACAGGGGGCGACTCGCCTTTTACTAACTATGGCTACACCTTC. Encoded protein: CASNAKGTGGDSPFTNYGYTF.

V is TRBV6-5 and J is TRBJ1-2; 9 bases map to TRBD1. CDR1 is MNHEY, CDR2 SVGAGI, per germline. The CDR3 covers 14 residues. V trimming: 4 bases; J trimming: 7 bases; junction bases outside the gene matches: 7. The CDR3 spells CASSLKQGAIGYTF. The CDR3, as DNA: TGTGCCAGCAGTTTAAAACAGGGGGCGATTGGCTACACCTTC.

This chain connects TRBV5-5 to TRBJ1-5; D gene uncertain. Germline loops: CDR1 SGHKS, CDR2 YYEKEE (reference sequence). Between the trimmed V and J ends, which lost 1 base and 4 bases, there was a span of 9 bases. The CDR3 consists of 14 residues. CDR3 in DNA: TGTGCCAGCAGCTTGAAACAGAAAAATCAGCCCCAGCATTTT. This gives the protein CASSLKQKNQPQHF.

V and J are TRBV19 and TRBJ1-5, with TRBD1 identical over 11 bases. The V and J ends lost 0 bases and 4 bases, in that order; junction bases with no gene match: 5. Germline V gene data show CDR1 as LNHDA and CDR2 as SQIVND (reference sequence). This CDR3 is 17 amino acids long. CDR3 protein: CASSIERDRGGNQPQHF. CDR3 in DNA: TGTGCCAGTAGTATAGAACGGGACAGGGGGGGTAATCAGCCCCAGCATTTT.

The J gene is TRBJ1-2, the V gene TRBV6-7, with unresolved D. TRBV6-7 is given ORF status, its function remaining uncertain. The length of the CDR3 is 14 residues. V lost 1 base, J lost 5 bases, and 11 bases lay in between. CDR3 DNA sequence: TGTGCCAGCAGTTACTTCGGCAGGCGATATGGCTACACCTTC. It encodes CASSYFGRRYGYTF.

The chain joins TRBV10-2 to TRBJ1-1; 7 bases line up with TRBD1. J gave up 1 base and V 5 bases, and 4 bases lay outside the gene matches. Germline V gene data show CDR1 as WSHSY and CDR2 as SAAADI. This CDR3 is built from 14 residues. CDR3 DNA: TGCGCCAGCAGTAGAGGGGGCGGGAACACTGAAGCTTTCTTT. Its protein is CASSRGGGNTEAFF.

The chain combines TRBV6-5 with TRBJ1-2; D is possibly TRBD1 (6 bases). The CDR3 spans 15 residues. Germline values: CDR1 MNHEY, CDR2 SVGAGI. Trimming took 4 bases from V and 3 from J, leaving 15 bases between them. The CDR3 region is CASSSARGGDYGYTF. The CDR3 DNA sequence: TGTGCCAGCAGTTCCGCGAGGGGGGGTGACTATGGCTACACCTTC.

This chain joins TRBV6-5 and TRBJ1-1; D is uncertain. The CDR3 is 16 amino acids. The germline V gene has CDR1 MNHEY and CDR2 SVGAGI. V was shortened by 0 bases and J by 5 bases, with 16 bases between the two germline ends. CDR3 sequence: CASSYSAGWEDTEAFF. The CDR3 nucleotides read TGTGCCAGCAGTTACTCCGCCGGGTGGGAGGATACTGAAGCTTTCTTT.

This clone was detected a few times. The chain recombines TRBV27 with TRBJ2-7, with D tentatively TRBD1 (7 bases). V lost 3 bases to trimming and J lost 2 bases, with 11 bases between them. Germline V gene sequence: CDR1 MNHEY, CDR2 SMNVEV (reference sequence). The CDR3 runs to 14 residues. DNA of the CDR3: TGTGCCAGCAGTTTTGGGGGGACAGCCTACGAGCAGTACTTC. Translated: CASSFGGTAYEQYF.

The rearrangement joins TRBV7-2 to TRBJ1-1, with a tentative D call TRBD1 (6 bases). CDR3 length: 16 residues. CDR1 and CDR2 from the germline V gene are SGHTA and FQGNSA. V shed 4 bases and J shed 6 bases, with 21 bases lying between them. The CDR3 nucleotides are TGTGCCAGCAGCTCTCAACCCGGGACAAGGGGTTCTGAAGCTTTCTTT. It codes for CASSSQPGTRGSEAFF.

The gene calls are TRBV20-1 and TRBJ1-2; D gene ambiguous. V was pared by 6 bases and J by 8 bases, with 13 bases between. CDR3 size: 11 residues. CDR1 and CDR2 from the germline V gene are DFQATT and SNEGSKA (reference sequence). The CDR3 sequence is CSARQALGYTF. CDR3 DNA sequence: TGCAGTGCCAGGCAGGCGTTAGGCTACACCTTC.

Only a few counts were recorded for this clone. The chain uses TRBV7-6 and TRBJ1-3, with a possible D match to TRBD1 (5 bases). V lost 3 bases, J lost 0 bases, and 18 bases lay in between. The CDR3 length is 18 residues. Germline values: CDR1 SGHVS, CDR2 FNYEAQ. The CDR3 protein is CASSFLRQPDYSGNTIYF. The CDR3 bases are TGTGCCAGCAGCTTTCTCCGACAGCCGGATTACTCTGGAAACACCATATATTTT.

This chain connects TRBV5-1 to TRBJ2-7; 13 bases align to TRBD2. Germline values: CDR1 SGHRS, CDR2 YFSETQ. CDR3 length: 16 residues. The trim removed 3 bases at V and 3 bases at J, leaving 6 bases unmatched. CDR3 in amino acids: CASSSLLAGGVYEQYF. CDR3 bases: TGCGCCAGCAGCTCCCTACTAGCGGGGGGGGTCTACGAGCAGTACTTC.

This chain links TRBV6-5 with TRBJ1-3; 9 bases map to TRBD1. The CDR3 runs to 15 residues. V shed 5 bases and J 2 bases; nucleotides not matched to a gene: 4. CDR1 is MNHEY and CDR2 is SVGAGI in the germline V gene. The CDR3 here is CASSGDRVAGNTIYF. In DNA form, the CDR3 reads TGTGCCAGCAGTGGGGACAGGGTTGCTGGAAACACCATATATTTT.

Only one count was recorded for this clone. V gene TRBV18 combines with J gene TRBJ2-7, with 11 bases fitting TRBD2. The CDR3 contains 16 residues. The germline V gene has CDR1 KGHSH and CDR2 LQKENI. V trimming: 3 bases; J trimming: 1 base; junction bases outside the gene matches: 5. This chain's CDR3 is CASSPGASGRSYEQYF. In DNA, the CDR3 is TGTGCCAGCTCACCCGGGGCTAGCGGGAGGTCCTACGAGCAGTACTTC. The full variable domain, its missing parts supplied by reference TRBV18 and TRBJ2-7, is NAGVMQNPRHLVRRRGQEARLRCSPMKGHSHVYWYRQLPEEGLKFMVYLQKENIIDESGMPKERFSAEFPKEGPSILRIQQVVRGDSAAYFCASSPGASGRSYEQYFGPGTRLTVT.

This clone occurred once. J is TRBJ2-1 and V is TRBV5-1; 8 nucleotides line up with TRBD2. The germline V gene has CDR1 SGHRS and CDR2 YFSETQ. The CDR3 length is 20 residues. Trimming removed 0 bases from V and 3 bases from J; junction bases left unmatched: 17. This chain's CDR3 is CASSLDILTSGGRVYNEQFF. Written as DNA, the CDR3 is TGCGCCAGCAGCTTGGACATTCTTACTAGCGGAGGGAGGGTCTACAATGAGCAGTTCTTC.